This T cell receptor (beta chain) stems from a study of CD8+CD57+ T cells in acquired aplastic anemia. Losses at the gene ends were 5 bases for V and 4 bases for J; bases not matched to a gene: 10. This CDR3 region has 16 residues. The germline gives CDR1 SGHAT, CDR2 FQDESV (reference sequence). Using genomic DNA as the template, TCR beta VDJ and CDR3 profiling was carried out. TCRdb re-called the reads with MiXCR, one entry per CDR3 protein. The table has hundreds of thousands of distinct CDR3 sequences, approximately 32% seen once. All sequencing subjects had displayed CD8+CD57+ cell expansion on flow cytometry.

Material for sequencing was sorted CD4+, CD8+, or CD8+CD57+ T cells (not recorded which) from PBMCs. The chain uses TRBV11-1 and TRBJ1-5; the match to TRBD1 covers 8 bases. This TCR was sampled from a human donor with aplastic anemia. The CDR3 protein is CASSHLGQGLNQPQHF. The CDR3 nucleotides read TGTGCCAGCAGCCACCTTGGACAGGGTTTGAATCAGCCCCAGCATTTT.